This T cell receptor beta chain was captured by sequencing in a study of cytomegalovirus exposure and HLA in healthy donors. PCR was performed using 60 Vbeta and 13 Jbeta primers. Method: immunoSEQ multiplex PCR; TCRdb's copy keeps in-frame clones and lacks some. There are 150,000 to 200,000 clones in the sample; more than 80% occur only once, and under 0.85% lies in the top ten. A word on this clone: The antigen is undetermined.

The V and J ends lost 3 bases and 4 bases respectively, with 15 bases between them. Germline CDR1 is SNHLY and CDR2 is FYNNEI. The CDR3 totals 15 residues. Overall study results and limits: Data from an earlier analysis indicated that most TCR beta V segments were productive either about 87% or about 30% of the time.

The receptor was derived from a boy younger than 18 in good health and CMV-seronegative. The sequenced sample consisted of PBMCs. The rearrangement joins TRBV2 to TRBJ1-1; the D is unclear. For the CDR3, the DNA is TGTGCCAGCAGTGATCCGAGGGCGGTAGGCACTGAAGCTTTCTTT. Encoded protein: CASSDPRAVGTEAFF.